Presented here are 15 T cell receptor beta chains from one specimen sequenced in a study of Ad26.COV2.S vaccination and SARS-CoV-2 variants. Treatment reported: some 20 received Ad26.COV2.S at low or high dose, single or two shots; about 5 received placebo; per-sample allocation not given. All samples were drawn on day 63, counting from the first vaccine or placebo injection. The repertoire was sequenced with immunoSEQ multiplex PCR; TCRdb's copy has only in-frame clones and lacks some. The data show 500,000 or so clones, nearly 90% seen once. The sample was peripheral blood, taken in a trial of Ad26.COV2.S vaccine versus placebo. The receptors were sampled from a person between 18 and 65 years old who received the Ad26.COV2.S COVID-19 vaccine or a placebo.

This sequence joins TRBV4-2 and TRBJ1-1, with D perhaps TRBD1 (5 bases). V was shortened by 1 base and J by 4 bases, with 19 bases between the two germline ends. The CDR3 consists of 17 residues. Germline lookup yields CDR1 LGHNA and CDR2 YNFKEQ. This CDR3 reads CASSQVLARAGGTEAFF. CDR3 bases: TGTGCCAGCAGCCAAGTCCTAGCTAGGGCGGGGGGCACTGAAGCTTTCTTT.

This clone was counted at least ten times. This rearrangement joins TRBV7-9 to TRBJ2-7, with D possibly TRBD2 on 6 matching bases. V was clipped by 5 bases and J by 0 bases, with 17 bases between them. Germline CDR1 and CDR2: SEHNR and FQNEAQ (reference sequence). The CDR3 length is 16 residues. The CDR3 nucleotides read TGTGCCAGCAGCCCCCTGGGCGCGGGATCCTCCTACGAGCAGTACGTC. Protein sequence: CASSPLGAGSSYEQYV.

The CDR3 loop reads CASSLRAGVNTGELFF. CDR3 DNA: TGTGCCAGCAGCTTACGGGCGGGAGTGAACACCGGGGAGCTGTTTTTT. The chain has TRBV7-2 and TRBJ2-2; TRBD2 aligns across 7 bases. The V gene's germline CDR1 is SGHTA and CDR2 FQGNSA. This CDR3 is built from 16 residues. With 2 bases clipped from V and 1 base from J, the junction kept 4 bases outside the gene matches.

The CDR3 DNA sequence: TGCGCCAGCAGCCAAGAACGTCGGGCTGGCTACACCTTC. Residues: CASSQERRAGYTF. This chain uses TRBV4-3 with TRBJ1-2; D not certain. V lost 0 bases and J 7 bases, leaving 9 bases between the germline ends. Germline V lookup: CDR1 LGHNA, CDR2 YSLEER. The CDR3 has 13 residues.

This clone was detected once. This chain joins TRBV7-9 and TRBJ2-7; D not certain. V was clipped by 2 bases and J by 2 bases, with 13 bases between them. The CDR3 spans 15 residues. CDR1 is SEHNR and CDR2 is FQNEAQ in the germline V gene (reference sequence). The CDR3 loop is CASSLLATATYEQYF. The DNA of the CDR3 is TGTGCCAGCAGCTTATTAGCTACGGCCACCTACGAGCAGTACTTC.

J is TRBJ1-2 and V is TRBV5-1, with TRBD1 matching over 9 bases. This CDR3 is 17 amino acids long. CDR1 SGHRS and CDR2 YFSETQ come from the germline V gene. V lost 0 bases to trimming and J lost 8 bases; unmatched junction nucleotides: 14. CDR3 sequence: CASSLEAPYRGPSGYTF. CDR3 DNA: TGCGCCAGCAGCTTGGAGGCCCCATACAGGGGGCCAAGCGGCTACACCTTC.

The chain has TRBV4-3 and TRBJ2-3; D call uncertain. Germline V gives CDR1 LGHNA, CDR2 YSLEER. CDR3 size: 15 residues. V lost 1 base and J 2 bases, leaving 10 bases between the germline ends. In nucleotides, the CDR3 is TGCGCCAGCAGCCAAGGGGTAGCCTTCACAGATACGCAGTATTTT. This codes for CASSQGVAFTDTQYF.

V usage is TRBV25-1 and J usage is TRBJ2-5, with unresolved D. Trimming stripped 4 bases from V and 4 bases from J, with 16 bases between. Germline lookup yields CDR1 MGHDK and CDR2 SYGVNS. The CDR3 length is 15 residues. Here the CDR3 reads CASSAFWDLGETQYF. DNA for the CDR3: TGTGCCAGCAGTGCGTTCTGGGATTTGGGAGAGACCCAGTACTTC.

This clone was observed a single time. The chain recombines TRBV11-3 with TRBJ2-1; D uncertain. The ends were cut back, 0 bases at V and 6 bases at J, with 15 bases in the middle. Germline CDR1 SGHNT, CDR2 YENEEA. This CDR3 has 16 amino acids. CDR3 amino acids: CASSLDRFDGPNEQFF. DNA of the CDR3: TGTGCCAGCAGCTTAGATAGGTTCGACGGCCCCAATGAGCAGTTCTTC.

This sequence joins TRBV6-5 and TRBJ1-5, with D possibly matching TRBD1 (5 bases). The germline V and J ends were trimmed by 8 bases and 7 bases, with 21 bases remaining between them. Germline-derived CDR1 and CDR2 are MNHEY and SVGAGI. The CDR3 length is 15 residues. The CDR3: CASGPWEGSGQPQHF. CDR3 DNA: TGTGCCAGCGGGCCTTGGGAGGGGAGCGGCCAGCCCCAGCATTTT.

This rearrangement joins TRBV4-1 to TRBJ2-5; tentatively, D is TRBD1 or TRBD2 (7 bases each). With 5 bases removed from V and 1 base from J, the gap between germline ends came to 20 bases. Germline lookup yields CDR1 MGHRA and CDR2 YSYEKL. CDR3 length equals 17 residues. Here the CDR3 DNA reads TGCGCCAGCAGCTTCCAGGGGGGGCGGGGACCCCAAGAGACCCAGTACTTC. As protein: CASSFQGGRGPQETQYF.

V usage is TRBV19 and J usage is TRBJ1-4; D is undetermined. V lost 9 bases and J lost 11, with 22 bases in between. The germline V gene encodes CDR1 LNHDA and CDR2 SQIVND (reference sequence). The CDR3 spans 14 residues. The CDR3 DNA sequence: TGTGCCAGCTTGGCGGCCCCGTTTGGCCAGAAACTGTTTTTT. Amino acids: CASLAAPFGQKLFF.

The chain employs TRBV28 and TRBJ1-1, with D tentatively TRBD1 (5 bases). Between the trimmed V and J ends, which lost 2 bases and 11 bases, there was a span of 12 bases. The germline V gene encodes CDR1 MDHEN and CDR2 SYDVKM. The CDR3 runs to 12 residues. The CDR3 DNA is TGTGCCAGCAGTTTAAACAGGTTTATGGCTTTCTTT. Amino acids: CASSLNRFMAFF.

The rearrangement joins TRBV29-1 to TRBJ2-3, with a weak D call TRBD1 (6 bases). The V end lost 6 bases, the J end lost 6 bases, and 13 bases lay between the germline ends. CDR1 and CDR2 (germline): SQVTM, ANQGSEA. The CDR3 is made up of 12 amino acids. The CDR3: CSVVPQGDTQYF. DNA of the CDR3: TGCAGCGTCGTGCCTCAGGGGGATACGCAGTATTTT.

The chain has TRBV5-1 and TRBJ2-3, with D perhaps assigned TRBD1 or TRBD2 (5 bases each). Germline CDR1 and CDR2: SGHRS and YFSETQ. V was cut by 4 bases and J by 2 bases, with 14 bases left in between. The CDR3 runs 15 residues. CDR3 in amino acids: CASSDWRGDTDTQYF. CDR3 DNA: TGCGCCAGCAGCGATTGGAGAGGGGACACAGATACGCAGTATTTT.